One T cell receptor (beta chain) is described in this entry. The CDR3 extends over 15 amino acids. The germline V gene encodes CDR1 SGDLS and CDR2 YYNGEE. The trim removed 5 bases at V and 6 bases at J, leaving 8 bases unmatched. The PCR made use of 60 Vbeta and 13 Jbeta primers. Generated by immunoSEQ multiplex PCR, the TCRdb table keeps only in-frame clones and is missing some. Here the sample table reports 95,000 to 150,000 clones. The sample is drawn from a study of cytomegalovirus exposure and HLA in healthy donors. Material for sequencing was PBMCs. The chain carries TRBV9 and TRBJ1-5, with 10 bases matching TRBD1. This clonotype was obtained from a man between 18 and 29 years old in good health and CMV-seronegative. DNA for the CDR3: TGTGCCAGCAGTCCGACGGGACAGGGGACTCAGCCCCAGCATTTT. This sequence encodes CASSPTGQGTQPQHF.